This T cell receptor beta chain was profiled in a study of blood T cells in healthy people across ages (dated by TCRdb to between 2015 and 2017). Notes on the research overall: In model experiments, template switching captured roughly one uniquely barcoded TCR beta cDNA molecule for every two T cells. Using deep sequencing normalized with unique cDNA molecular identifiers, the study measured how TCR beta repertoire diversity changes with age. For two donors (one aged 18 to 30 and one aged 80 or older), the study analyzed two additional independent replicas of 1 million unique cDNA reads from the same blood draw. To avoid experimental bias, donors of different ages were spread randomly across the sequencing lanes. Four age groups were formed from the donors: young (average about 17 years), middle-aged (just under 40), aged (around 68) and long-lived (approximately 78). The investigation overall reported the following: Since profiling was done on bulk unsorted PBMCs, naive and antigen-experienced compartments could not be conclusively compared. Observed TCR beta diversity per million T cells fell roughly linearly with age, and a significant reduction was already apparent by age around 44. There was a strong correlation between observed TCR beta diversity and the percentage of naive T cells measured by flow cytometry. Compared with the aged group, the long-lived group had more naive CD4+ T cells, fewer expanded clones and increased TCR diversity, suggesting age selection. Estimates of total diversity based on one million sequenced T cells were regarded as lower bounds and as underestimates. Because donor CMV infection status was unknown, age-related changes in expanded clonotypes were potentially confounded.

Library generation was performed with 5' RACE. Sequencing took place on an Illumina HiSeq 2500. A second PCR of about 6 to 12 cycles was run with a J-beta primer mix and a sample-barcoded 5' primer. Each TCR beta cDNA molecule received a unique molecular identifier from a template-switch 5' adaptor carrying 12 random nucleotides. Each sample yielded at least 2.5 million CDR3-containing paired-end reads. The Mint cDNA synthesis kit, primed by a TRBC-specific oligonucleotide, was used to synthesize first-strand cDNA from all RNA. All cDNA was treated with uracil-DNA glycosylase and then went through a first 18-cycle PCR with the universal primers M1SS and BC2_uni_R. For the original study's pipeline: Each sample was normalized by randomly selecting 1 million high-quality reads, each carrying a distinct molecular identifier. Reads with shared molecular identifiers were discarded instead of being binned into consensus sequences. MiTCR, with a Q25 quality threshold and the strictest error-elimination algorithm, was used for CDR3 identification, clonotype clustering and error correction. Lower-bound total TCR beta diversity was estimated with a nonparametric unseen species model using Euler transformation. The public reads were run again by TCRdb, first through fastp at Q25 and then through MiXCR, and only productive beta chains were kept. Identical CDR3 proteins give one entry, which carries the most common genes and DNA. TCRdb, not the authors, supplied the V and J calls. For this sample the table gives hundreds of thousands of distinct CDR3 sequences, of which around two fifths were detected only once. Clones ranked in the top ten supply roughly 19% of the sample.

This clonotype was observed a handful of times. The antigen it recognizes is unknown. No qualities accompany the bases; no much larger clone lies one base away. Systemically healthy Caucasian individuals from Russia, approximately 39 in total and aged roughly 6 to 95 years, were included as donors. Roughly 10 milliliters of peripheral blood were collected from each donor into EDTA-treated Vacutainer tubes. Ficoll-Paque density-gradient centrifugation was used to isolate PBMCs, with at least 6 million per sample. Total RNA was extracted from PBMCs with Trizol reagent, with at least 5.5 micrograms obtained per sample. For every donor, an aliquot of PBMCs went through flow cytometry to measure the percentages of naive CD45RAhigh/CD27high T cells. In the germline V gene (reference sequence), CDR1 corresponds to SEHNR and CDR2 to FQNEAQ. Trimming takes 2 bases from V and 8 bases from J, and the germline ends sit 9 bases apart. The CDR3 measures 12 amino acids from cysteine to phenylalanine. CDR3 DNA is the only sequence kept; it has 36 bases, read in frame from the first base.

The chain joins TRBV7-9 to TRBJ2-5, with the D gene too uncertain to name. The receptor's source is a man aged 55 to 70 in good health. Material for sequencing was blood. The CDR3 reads CASSLSAVTQYF. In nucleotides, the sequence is TGTGCCAGCAGCTTATCCGCGGTAACCCAGTACTTC. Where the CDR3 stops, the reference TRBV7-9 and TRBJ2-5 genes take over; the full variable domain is DTGVSQNPRHKITKRGQNVTFRCDPISEHNRLYWYRQTLGQGPEFLTYFQNEAQLEKSRLLSDRFSAERPKGSFSTLEIQRTEQGDSAMYLCASSLSAVTQYFGPGTRLLVL.